The source of this T cell receptor beta chain is a study of blood T cell repertoires in COVID-19. The overall study: Spain, Italy and the United States supplied samples that represented acute and convalescent COVID-19. PBMCs, B-cell-depleted T cells, or T cells provided the cDNA or gDNA that made up the material.

The CDR3 has 14 amino acids. V was shortened by 3 bases and J by 5 bases, with 14 bases between the two germline ends. Germline lookup yields CDR1 SGHVS and CDR2 FNYEAQ. Per the original methods: Amplified reference gene primers provided the basis for estimating nucleated cell counts. The table came from immunoSEQ multiplex PCR; TCRdb's copy has only in-frame clones and leaves some out. V and J calls and clone size come straight from that table; D and trimming were deduced from the DNA. Of around 25,000 clones in the sample, about nine tenths are singletons; the top ten hold approximately 18%. The clonotype was recovered from a woman aged 80 or over with acute or convalescent COVID-19. The chain joins TRBV7-6 to TRBJ2-7; D may be TRBD1 (6 bases). The sample was peripheral blood. The CDR3 loop is CASSFGTQGNEQYF. Written as DNA, the CDR3 is TGTGCCAGCAGCTTCGGGACACAAGGCAACGAGCAGTACTTC.